This TCR beta chain is from a study of control samples from healthy donors and cancer patients. Measured with immunoSEQ multiplex PCR; TCRdb has only the in-frame clones, and not every one. The sample includes more than 100,000 clones, roughly 90% seen only once; the top ten take over 2%. Germline CDR1 is SGHKS and CDR2 is YYEKEE (reference sequence). Germline trimming cut 4 bases from V and 2 bases from J; bases unmatched to any gene: 6. The CDR3 has 14 residues. This clonotype was sampled from a man aged 18 to 30 in good health. V gene TRBV5-5 combines with J gene TRBJ2-7, with 7 bases lining up with TRBD2. The sample comprised blood. The CDR3 nucleotides are TGTGCCAGCAGCCCCCGGACTAGTACCTACGAGCAGTACGTC. The encoded protein is CASSPRTSTYEQYV.